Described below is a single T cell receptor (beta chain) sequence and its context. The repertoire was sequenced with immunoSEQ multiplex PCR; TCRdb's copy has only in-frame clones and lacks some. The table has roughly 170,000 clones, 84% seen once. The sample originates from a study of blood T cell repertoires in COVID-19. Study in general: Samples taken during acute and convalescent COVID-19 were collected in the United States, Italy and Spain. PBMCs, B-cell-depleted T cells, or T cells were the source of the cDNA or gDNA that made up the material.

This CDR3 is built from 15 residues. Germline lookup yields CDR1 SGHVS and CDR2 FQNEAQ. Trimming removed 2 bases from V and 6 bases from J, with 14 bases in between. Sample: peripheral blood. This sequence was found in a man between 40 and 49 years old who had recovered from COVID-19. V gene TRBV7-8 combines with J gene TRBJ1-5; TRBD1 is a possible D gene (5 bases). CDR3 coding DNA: TGTGCCAGCAGCTTAACCCACGGGGGGTTTCAGCCCCAGCATTTT. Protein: CASSLTHGGFQPQHF. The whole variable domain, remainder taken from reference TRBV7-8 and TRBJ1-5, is GAGVSQSPRYKVAKRGQDVALRCDPISGHVSLFWYQQALGQGPEFLTYFQNEAQLDKSGLPSDRFFAERPEGSVSTLKIQRTQQEDSAVYLCASSLTHGGFQPQHFGDGTRLSIL.